This TCR beta chain is drawn from a study of T cell changes during pregnancy in multiple sclerosis. Clones were read by immunoSEQ multiplex PCR, and TCRdb kept only the in-frame ones, dropping some. The profile covers roughly 53,000 clones, with about 91% appearing a single time and 0.37% taken by the ten largest. The receptor was derived from a female donor in good health, enrolled as a control in a pregnancy study. Sequenced here: CD4+ T cells from peripheral blood mononuclear cells, sampled in the second trimester of pregnancy.

Written as DNA, the CDR3 is TGTGCCAGCATCAACCGGGGGGGGGCGTACAATGAGCAGTTCTTC. Protein sequence: CASINRGGAYNEQFF. V and J are TRBV11-2 and TRBJ2-1; 8 bases align to TRBD2. Germline loops: CDR1 SGHAT, CDR2 FQNNGV. With V trimmed by 7 bases and J by 4 bases, 9 bases remained unmatched. The CDR3 is 15 residues long.